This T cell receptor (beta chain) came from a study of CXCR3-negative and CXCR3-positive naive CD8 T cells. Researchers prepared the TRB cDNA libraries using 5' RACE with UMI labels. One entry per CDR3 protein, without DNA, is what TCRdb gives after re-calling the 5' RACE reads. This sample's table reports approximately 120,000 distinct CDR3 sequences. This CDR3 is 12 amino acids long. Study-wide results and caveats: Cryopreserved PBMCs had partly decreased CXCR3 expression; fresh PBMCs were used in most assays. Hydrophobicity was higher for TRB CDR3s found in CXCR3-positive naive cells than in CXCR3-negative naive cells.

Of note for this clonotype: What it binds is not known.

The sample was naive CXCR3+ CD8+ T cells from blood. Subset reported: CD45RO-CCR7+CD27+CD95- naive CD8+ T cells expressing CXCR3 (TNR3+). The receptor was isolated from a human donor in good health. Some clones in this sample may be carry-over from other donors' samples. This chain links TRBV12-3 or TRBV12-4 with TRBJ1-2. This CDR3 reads CASSSSPYGYTF.